The T cell receptor (beta chain) under discussion was sequenced for a study of response to subunit inactivated influenza vaccine. TCRdb re-analysed the RT-PCR reads in MiXCR, keeping a single row per CDR3 protein. Of 500,000 to 600,000 distinct CDR3 sequences in the sample, approximately 14% were seen once. Unmatched junction bases numbered 9, after V lost 3 bases and J lost 4 bases. Germline lookup yields CDR1 SQVTM and CDR2 ANQGSEA. This CDR3 has 15 amino acids. This clonotype came up a few times. Its specificity is not known. General study results and limits: Each seasonal influenza vaccination, the authors suggested, recruits few new T cells.

The sample consisted of PBMCs from blood, taken 12 days after vaccination. The TCR originated in a man aged 50 to 60 who received an inactivated influenza vaccine. The V gene is TRBV29-1, the J gene TRBJ2-3; 8 positions agree with TRBD1. The CDR3 bases are TGCAGCGTTGACCCCTCCAGGGGGCGCCCAGATACGCAGTATTTT. This codes for CSVDPSRGRPDTQYF.